This TCR beta chain was captured in a study of T-cell reconstitution after alpha-beta-depleted transplantation in children. Whole-study results and caveats: Newly generated T cells supplied most T-cell counts and diversity one year post-transplant. The study reportedly traced alpha-beta T cells about two months after transplant to several hundred expanded graft clones. Surviving recipient cells, namely T cells and thymic progenitors, were the source of high day-60 TCRbeta diversity in some patients.

This clonotype was found many times. What it binds is unknown. Germline lookup yields CDR1 LGHDT and CDR2 YNNKEL (reference sequence). The CDR3 is 14 residues long. Trimming shortened V by 1 base and J by 4 bases, and 8 bases separated the two germline ends. The TCRbeta library incorporated unique molecular identifiers. MiXCR, run by TCRdb on the PCR reads, gives a single entry per CDR3 protein. The top ten hold 27% of the sample, which has some 43,000 distinct CDR3 sequences, 9.2% seen once. The V gene is TRBV3-1, the J gene TRBJ2-1; D ambiguous. The origin of this receptor is a male patient under 10 years old who had a stem cell transplant for chronic granulomatous disease, so the T cells may come from the graft donor. The material was PBMCs, mostly from graft donor cells, obtained 60 days after TCRalphabeta/CD19-depleted stem cell transplant. CDR3 sequence (DNA): TGTGCCAGCAGCCAAGTCTCGATTTACAATGAGCAGTTCTTC. It encodes CASSQVSIYNEQFF.